Listed below are T cell receptor beta chains from one sample, sequenced in a study of OX40 agonist ivuxolimab in advanced cancers. Libraries were prepared by immunoSEQ multiplex PCR; TCRdb keeps only in-frame clonotypes and omits some of them. Here the sample spans over 80,000 clones, less than 90% being singletons. Specimen: CD4+ or CD8+ T cells sorted from blood, collected in a trial of the OX40 agonist ivuxolimab. The receptors come from an adult with an advanced solid tumor such as melanoma, head and neck, liver or kidney cancer. CDR3s include the opening cysteine and the closing phenylalanine or tryptophan. D genes are given only for firm matches. Part of the rows lack a size; the others show once, few, many or a class for expanded clones.

V	size	J	D	DNA	CDR3
TRBV18	NA	TRBJ2-5	TRBD2	TGTGCCAGCTCACCGACTAGCGGGAGTCAAGAGACCCAGTACTTC	CASSPTSGSQETQYF
TRBV5-5	NA	TRBJ2-7	NA	TGTGCCAGCAGCTTGGAGGGGGTCGGCGCCTCCTACGAGCAGTACTTC	CASSLEGVGASYEQYF
TRBV19	NA	TRBJ1-5	NA	TGTGCCAGTAGTATTTCTCAGGGGAATCAGCCCCAGCATTTT	CASSISQGNQPQHF
TRBV27	NA	TRBJ1-1	NA	TGTGCCAGCAGTTCGCCTCTCCAGAGCAAGGCTTTCTTT	CASSSPLQSKAFF
TRBV7-9	once	TRBJ2-3	TRBD2	TGTGCCAGCAGCTTAGGGCTAGCGGGAGGGCCGGATACGCAGTATTTT	CASSLGLAGGPDTQYF
TRBV5-6	few	TRBJ1-6	NA	TGTGCCAGCAGCTATCAGCAGAATAATTCACCCCTCCACTTT	CASSYQQNNSPLHF
TRBV20-1	NA	TRBJ1-2	NA	TGCAGTGCTAGAGATCCAAGAGGCTACACCTTC	CSARDPRGYTF
TRBV5-1	NA	TRBJ2-2	NA	TGCGCCAGCAGCCGTGCGGGACCAATGAACACCGGGGAGCTGTTTTTT	CASSRAGPMNTGELFF
TRBV19	NA	TRBJ1-2	TRBD1	TGTGCCAGTAGTACCCAAGACAGGGCGATCTATGGCTACACCTTC	CASSTQDRAIYGYTF
TRBV6-1	NA	TRBJ1-5	NA	TGTGCCAGCCAGGTCTACGAGCAGCCCCAGCATTTT	CASQVYEQPQHF
TRBV6-5	NA	TRBJ1-2	NA	TGTGCCAGCAGTTACTCAGGGGACGGTCTTAACTATGGCTACACCTTC	CASSYSGDGLNYGYTF
TRBV21-1	NA	TRBJ1-1	NA	TGTGCGTTAGGAGAAGCTTTCTTT	CALGEAFF
TRBV7-9	NA	TRBJ1-5	TRBD1	TGTGCCAGCAGTCCCGGACAGGGCAATCAGCCCCAGCATTTT	CASSPGQGNQPQHF
TRBV7-2	few	TRBJ1-1	NA	TGTGCCAGCAGCTTAGCTAGTCGGCAAAGGGCTTTCTTT	CASSLASRQRAFF
TRBV14	NA	TRBJ2-3	NA	TGTGCCAGCAGCCAAGATCACTCCTTCACAGATACGCAGTATTTT	CASSQDHSFTDTQYF
TRBV10-3	NA	TRBJ1-5	NA	TGTGCCATCAGTGAGGGGGGTAGCAATCAGCCCCAGCATTTT	CAISEGGSNQPQHF
TRBV19	NA	TRBJ1-2	NA	TGTGCCAGTAGACCCCTGGACGGAGCCCCTTATGGCTACACCTTC	CASRPLDGAPYGYTF
TRBV5-1	NA	TRBJ1-1	NA	TGCGCCAGCAGCTCCGCAGTGAACACTGAAGCTTTCTTT	CASSSAVNTEAFF
TRBV5-1	NA	TRBJ1-3	TRBD1	TGCGCCAGCAGCCCTTGGGACAGAAGCTCTGGAAACACCATATATTTT	CASSPWDRSSGNTIYF
TRBV5-4	NA	TRBJ2-2	NA	TGTGCCAGCACCTCCGGGGGGCGCTTGCCCGGGGAGCTGTTTTTT	CASTSGGRLPGELFF
TRBV7-9	NA	TRBJ2-7	NA	TGTGCCAGCAGCTTAGTCGCGCCTGGGTTGGATGAGCAGTACTTC	CASSLVAPGLDEQYF
TRBV7-9	NA	TRBJ2-2	NA	TGTGCCAGCAGCTTAGTGCAGGGGAACACCGGGGAGCTGTTTTTT	CASSLVQGNTGELFF
TRBV27	NA	TRBJ1-5	NA	TGTGCCAGCAGTCTGACAGGTTTCGCCAATCAGCCCCAGCATTTT	CASSLTGFANQPQHF
TRBV18	once	TRBJ1-1	TRBD1	TGTGCCAGCTCACCACGTCAGGGGGCGAGCACTGAAGCTTTCTTT	CASSPRQGASTEAFF
TRBV14	once	TRBJ1-2	NA	TGTGCCAGCAGCCACTACTCCGCTCCCTCTAACTATGGCTACACCTTC	CASSHYSAPSNYGYTF
TRBV5-6	NA	TRBJ2-2	NA	TGTGCCAGCAGCCCCTCCTACTACACCGGGGAGCTGTTTTTT	CASSPSYYTGELFF
TRBV7-2	NA	TRBJ1-1	NA	TGTGCCAGCAGCCCCCGTGGGGGTCCCACTGAAGCTTTCTTT	CASSPRGGPTEAFF
TRBV4-1	NA	TRBJ1-2	NA	TGCGCCAGCAGCCAAGATCCGGGGCGGGCCAAGGTCTATGGCTACACCTTC	CASSQDPGRAKVYGYTF
TRBV7-2	once	TRBJ2-2	NA	TGTGCCAGCAGCTCTCAGTACACCGGGGAGCTGTTTTTT	CASSSQYTGELFF
TRBV5-6	NA	TRBJ2-3	NA	TGTGCCAGCAGCCTCATGGTGGATACGCAGTATTTT	CASSLMVDTQYF
TRBV7-9	NA	TRBJ2-1	TRBD2	TGTGCCAGCACCCCACTAGCGTTTAGCTCCTACAATGAGCAGTTCTTC	CASTPLAFSSYNEQFF
TRBV6-5	once	TRBJ1-5	NA	TGTGCCAGCAGTTACGGACGGCAGGGTCGGCCCCAGCATTTT	CASSYGRQGRPQHF
TRBV28	NA	TRBJ1-5	TRBD1	TGTGCCAGCAGTCCCGGACAGGGACATCAGCCCCAGCATTTT	CASSPGQGHQPQHF
TRBV7-2	NA	TRBJ2-7	TRBD2	TGTGCCAGCAGGCGAGGGACTAGCTCCTACGAGCAGTACTTC	CASRRGTSSYEQYF
TRBV5-4	NA	TRBJ2-1	NA	TGTGCCAGCAGCCTCGGTTCGACTAGTTACAATGAGCAGTTCTTC	CASSLGSTSYNEQFF
TRBV6-5	NA	TRBJ2-3	NA	TGTGCCAGCAGTTACCGGGTCCAGCCGACCCCAGATACGCAGTATTTT	CASSYRVQPTPDTQYF
TRBV5-5	once	TRBJ2-2	TRBD2	TGTGCCAGCAGCTTCTTGGGAGGGGACACCGGGGAGCTGTTTTTT	CASSFLGGDTGELFF
TRBV7-9	NA	TRBJ2-1	TRBD2	TGTGCCAGCAGCCCCCGGGGGTTAGCGGGAAGCAATGAGCAGTTCTTC	CASSPRGLAGSNEQFF
TRBV7-2	NA	TRBJ2-5	NA	TGTGCCAGCAGCTTAGCGGGGGGCGGAAAGACCCAGTACTTC	CASSLAGGGKTQYF
TRBV18	NA	TRBJ2-1	TRBD2	TGTGCCAGCGATCAAAGGGGAGGGACGCATGAGCAGTTCTTC	CASDQRGGTHEQFF
TRBV5-4	NA	TRBJ2-3	NA	TGTGCCAGCAACAGCGGCACAGATACGCAGTATTTT	CASNSGTDTQYF
TRBV30	NA	TRBJ1-1	NA	TGTGCCTGGAGTCCTCAGGTGGGCGCTGAAGCTTTCTTT	CAWSPQVGAEAFF
TRBV6-1	NA	TRBJ1-2	NA	TGTGCCAGCAAAATCTTGGGGGATCAAGGCTACACCTTC	CASKILGDQGYTF
TRBV27	once	TRBJ1-1	TRBD1	TGTGCCAGCAGTTTTAACAGGGGGAACACTGAAGCTTTCTTT	CASSFNRGNTEAFF
TRBV2	NA	TRBJ2-4	NA	TGTGCCAGCACCCTTGGGGGCCGCCCCCTCTTC	CASTLGGRPLF
TRBV30	few	TRBJ1-6	TRBD1	TGTGCCTTATTGAGAGACAGGGCTCGTTCGGCTTCACCCCTCCACTTT	CALLRDRARSASPLHF
TRBV7-2	NA	TRBJ1-1	NA	TGTGCCAGCAGCTTGACACCGAACACTGAAGCTTTCTTT	CASSLTPNTEAFF
TRBV5-4	NA	TRBJ2-5	TRBD2	TGTGCCAGCAGCTCTTTAGCGGGGGCGGGGTACCAAGAGACCCAGTACTTC	CASSSLAGAGYQETQYF
TRBV5-4	once	TRBJ2-3	NA	TGTGCCAGCAGCTGGGGACGAAATAGCCTGCGGACAGATACGCAGTATTTT	CASSWGRNSLRTDTQYF
TRBV10-1	few	TRBJ2-7	NA	TGCGCCAGCAGCGAGGGCTACGAGCAGTACTTC	CASSEGYEQYF
TRBV7-3	NA	TRBJ2-3	NA	TGTGCCAGCAACAGCGGGCCCACAGATACGCAGTATTTT	CASNSGPTDTQYF
TRBV28	NA	TRBJ2-1	TRBD2	TGTGCCAGCAGCCCGGGAGGGAGGTCCTACAATGAGCAGTTCTTC	CASSPGGRSYNEQFF
TRBV30	few	TRBJ1-5	TRBD1	TGTGCCGTCGACAGGGGAGGGAGTCAGCCCCAGCATTTT	CAVDRGGSQPQHF
TRBV29-1	NA	TRBJ1-5	TRBD1	TGCAGCGTTCGACAGGGTGGTAGCAATCAGCCCCAGCATTTT	CSVRQGGSNQPQHF
TRBV7-8	NA	TRBJ1-3	NA	TGTGCCAGCAGCTTAGAGGCGATCTCCCGAAACACCATATATTTT	CASSLEAISRNTIYF
TRBV10-1	NA	TRBJ1-1	TRBD1	TGCGCCAGCAGTCCAAGTACAGGGGGTACTGAAGCTTTCTTT	CASSPSTGGTEAFF
TRBV5-1	NA	TRBJ2-7	NA	TGCGCCAGCAGCTTACAGCCGGAAGGGTTCTACGAGCAGTACTTC	CASSLQPEGFYEQYF
TRBV4-1	NA	TRBJ2-3	TRBD2	TGCGCCAGCAGCCAAGACGGCGGGAGGAGGTCCGCAGATACGCAGTATTTT	CASSQDGGRRSADTQYF